Listed below are T cell receptor beta chains from one sample, sequenced in a study of cytomegalovirus exposure and HLA in healthy donors. Sequenced by immunoSEQ multiplex PCR; TCRdb stores in-frame clones only, minus some. Seen here are about 200,000 clones, approximately 11% observed once, and the top ten hold approximately 7.8%. The sequencing input was PBMCs. These receptors all stem from a man aged 50 to 60 in good health and CMV-seropositive. CDR3s include the opening cysteine and the closing phenylalanine or tryptophan. A D gene is named only where the DNA matches it firmly. Part of the rows lack a size; the others show once, few, many or a class for expanded clones.

>-|TRBV5-1|TRBJ1-1|-
CASSLDPDTEAFF
TGCGCCAGCAGCTTGGATCCTGACACTGAAGCTTTCTTT
>-|TRBV10-3|TRBJ1-1|TRBD1
CAISGGTDEAFF
TGTGCCATCAGTGGCGGGACAGATGAAGCTTTCTTT
>few|TRBV21-1|TRBJ1-1|-
CASSIRQGYTEAFF
TGTGCCAGCAGCATCAGACAGGGGTACACTGAAGCTTTCTTT
>few|TRBV7-8|TRBJ1-1|TRBD1
CASSQRGTGGLNTEAFF
TGTGCCAGCAGCCAGAGGGGGACAGGGGGATTGAACACTGAAGCTTTCTTT
>few|TRBV2|TRBJ2-1|TRBD2
CASSSASGGIWEQFF
TGTGCCAGCAGTAGTGCTAGCGGGGGGATCTGGGAGCAGTTCTTC
>few|TRBV6-1|TRBJ1-6|-
CASSESSSYNSPLHF
TGTGCCAGCAGTGAATCTAGCTCCTATAATTCACCCCTCCACTTT
>-|TRBV6-5|TRBJ2-2|-
CASSYSGVPELFF
TGTGCCAGCAGTTACTCAGGGGTACCGGAGCTGTTTTTT
>few|TRBV19|TRBJ1-2|-
CASRQGTYGYTF
TGTGCCAGTAGGCAGGGGACCTATGGCTACACCTTC
>-|TRBV11-3|TRBJ1-3|-
CASSPRTDPGNTIYF
TGTGCCAGCAGCCCAAGGACAGACCCTGGAAACACCATATATTTT
>few|TRBV5-4|TRBJ2-5|-
CASSLDQGSPQETQYF
TGTGCCAGCAGCTTGGATCAGGGTAGTCCCCAAGAGACCCAGTACTTC
>few|TRBV6-6|TRBJ1-5|TRBD1
CASSSPVGTGHQPQHF
TGTGCCAGCAGTTCCCCGGTAGGGACAGGGCACCAGCCCCAGCATTTT
>few|TRBV5-6|TRBJ1-4|-
CASSSGGEKLFF
TGTGCCAGCAGCTCGGGGGGCGAAAAACTGTTTTTT
>few|TRBV10-3|TRBJ2-1|TRBD2
CAISEGLAGPGEQFF
TGTGCCATCAGTGAAGGACTAGCGGGGCCTGGTGAGCAGTTCTTC
>-|TRBV27|TRBJ2-1|-
CASTQGGLGGYNEQFF
TGTGCCAGCACCCAAGGAGGGTTGGGTGGGTACAATGAGCAGTTCTTC
>-|TRBV4-3|TRBJ2-5|-
CASSQQPWRETQYF
TGCGCCAGCAGCCAGCAGCCTTGGCGGGAGACCCAGTACTTC
>few|TRBV27|TRBJ1-5|TRBD1
CASSAGQGEGPQHF
TGTGCCAGCAGTGCGGGACAGGGCGAAGGGCCCCAGCATTTT
>few|TRBV7-9|TRBJ1-2|-
CASSLVEGDGYTF
TGTGCCAGCAGCTTGGTGGAGGGCGATGGCTACACCTTC
>few|TRBV4-3|TRBJ1-5|-
CASSQDTGINQPQHF
TGCGCCAGCAGCCAAGACACGGGGATCAATCAGCCCCAGCATTTT
>few|TRBV2|TRBJ2-5|TRBD2
CASSEPRTSGQETQYF
TGTGCCAGCAGCGAGCCTCGGACTAGCGGACAAGAGACCCAGTACTTC
>-|TRBV20-1|TRBJ2-3|-
CSGLITDTQYF
TGCAGTGGACTTATCACAGATACGCAGTATTTT
>few|TRBV4-3|TRBJ1-1|-
CASSQVRRGSTEAFF
TGCGCCAGCAGCCAAGTAAGACGGGGGAGCACTGAAGCTTTCTTT
>-|TRBV27|TRBJ2-3|TRBD2
CASSWKLAGADTQYF
TGTGCCAGCAGTTGGAAACTAGCGGGGGCGGATACGCAGTATTTT